The present T cell receptor beta chain was sequenced within a study of OX40 agonist ivuxolimab in advanced cancers. On the study more broadly: Patients were dosed intravenously with ivuxolimab at 0.01 to 10 mg/kg every 2 weeks.

To note about this clone: Its cognate antigen is unknown. Germline is not matched at one junction end, which may reflect a read error.

Germline V lookup: CDR1 MDHEN, CDR2 SYDVKM. This CDR3 region has 13 residues. Study-wide results and caveats: On average, CD8+ T cells had more expanded clones than CD4+. Doses of 0.1 to 3.0 mg/kg were accompanied by clonal expansion of CD4+ and CD8+ blood T cells by week 6.

Sequencing was performed with immunoSEQ multiplex PCR; in TCRdb, only in-frame clones are kept and a portion is missing. The sample includes roughly 140,000 clones, roughly 92% seen only once; the top ten take around 0.28%. The TCR originated in an adult with an advanced solid tumor such as melanoma, head and neck, liver or kidney cancer. The rearrangement links TRBV28 to TRBJ2-3; D is possibly TRBD1 or TRBD2 (5 bases each). Sample: CD4+ or CD8+ T cells sorted from blood, taken in a trial of the OX40 agonist ivuxolimab. Here the CDR3 DNA reads TGTGCCAGCAGTTCCCTACCCGTAGACAGTGGGGGTTTT. Protein sequence: CASSSLPVDSGGF.